Following are 16 T cell receptor beta chains from one sample sequenced in a study of T cell responses to AZD1222 COVID-19 vaccine. This table comes from immunoSEQ multiplex PCR, and its TCRdb copy is limited to in-frame clones, with some not included. The sample includes some 280,000 clones, around 93% seen only once; the top ten take 0.55%. Sequences were derived from peripheral blood, sampled 28 days after the second AZD1222 dose. Source of these receptors: an adult who received the AZD1222 COVID-19 vaccine.

This clone showed up just once. The chain is built from TRBV4-1 and TRBJ1-2, with TRBD1 matching over 7 bases. The germline gives CDR1 MGHRA, CDR2 YSYEKL. CDR3 size: 16 residues. With 5 bases clipped from V and 4 bases from J, the junction kept 13 bases outside the gene matches. The CDR3 DNA follows: TGCGCCAGCAGCGAACCTCACAAGGGGGCGAGCTATGGCTACACCTTC. The encoded protein is CASSEPHKGASYGYTF.

The rearrangement uses TRBV10-3 and TRBJ1-5; the match to TRBD1 covers 7 bases. Unmatched junction bases numbered 12, after V lost 4 bases and J lost 9 bases. The CDR3 is 15 residues long. Germline assignment: CDR1 ENHRY and CDR2 SYGVKD. The DNA of the CDR3 is TGTGCCATCAGTGCAGGGGGGCTCACCACTCGGCCCCAGCATTTT. Protein: CAISAGGLTTRPQHF.

This CDR3 reads CASTPWGPDSPLHF. CDR3 bases: TGTGCCAGCACCCCTTGGGGGCCCGACTCACCCCTCCACTTT. V and J are TRBV25-1 and TRBJ1-6, with D possibly being TRBD1 (6 bases). Germline V gives CDR1 MGHDK, CDR2 SYGVNS. Trimming stripped 7 bases from V and 10 bases from J, with 17 bases between. The CDR3 extends over 14 amino acids.

The rearrangement links TRBV18 to TRBJ2-2, with 8 bases matching TRBD2. Germline lookup yields CDR1 KGHSH and CDR2 LQKENI. The V segment lost 10 bases and the J segment 4 bases; nucleotides outside the gene matches: 11. The CDR3 has 15 residues. The DNA of the CDR3 is TGTGCCACCCCCGGCGGGGGGCCGACCACCGGGGAGCTGTTTTTT. Encoded protein: CATPGGGPTTGELFF.

V usage is TRBV28 and J usage is TRBJ1-2; a weak D match, TRBD1 (5 bases). The V end lost 4 bases, the J end lost 5 bases, and 23 bases lay between the germline ends. The CDR3 is 17 amino acids. Germline V CDR1 and CDR2: MDHEN, SYDVKM. CDR3 amino acids: CASSSRPPGDGLYGYTF. The CDR3 region has the DNA TGTGCCAGCAGTTCCAGGCCCCCGGGGGACGGTCTTTATGGCTACACCTTC.

The rearrangement joins TRBV9 to TRBJ1-2; TRBD1 matches 8 bases. Germline trimming cut 0 bases from V and 8 bases from J; bases unmatched to any gene: 6. The CDR3 is 14 amino acids. Germline V gene sequence: CDR1 SGDLS, CDR2 YYNGEE. CDR3 in amino acids: CASSVGTGTKGYTF. The CDR3, as DNA: TGTGCCAGCAGCGTAGGGACAGGGACTAAGGGCTACACCTTC. The whole variable domain, remainder taken from reference TRBV9 and TRBJ1-2, is DSGVTQTPKHLITATGQRVTLRCSPRSGDLSVYWYQQSLDQGLQFLIQYYNGEERAKGNILERFSAQQFPDLHSELNLSSLELGDSALYFCASSVGTGTKGYTFGSGTRLTVV.

As for this clone: An end of the junction differs from the germline gene, which may be a read error. The chain couples TRBV5-1 to TRBJ1-6; 11 nucleotides match TRBD1. CDR3 length equals 15 residues. Germline V gives CDR1 SGHRS, CDR2 YFSETQ. CDR3 in amino acids: CASNLEGTGGTPLHF. The CDR3 DNA sequence: TGCGCCAGCAACTTGGAGGGGACAGGGGGAACACCCCTCCACTTT.

This chain uses TRBV7-2 with TRBJ2-1; unclear D gene. Germline values: CDR1 SGHTA, CDR2 FQGNSA. The CDR3 has 13 residues. V lost 8 bases and J lost 0, with 8 bases in between. The CDR3 sequence is CASGGSSYNEQFF. As DNA, the CDR3 is TGTGCCAGCGGTGGTAGCTCCTACAATGAGCAGTTCTTC.

The rearrangement links TRBV7-3 to TRBJ2-3; D is possibly TRBD2 (6 bases). The V end lost 2 bases, the J end lost 4 bases, and 7 bases lay between the germline ends. The CDR3 is 13 amino acids. Germline assignment: CDR1 SGHTA and CDR2 FQGTGA. CDR3 in amino acids: CASSLSGADTQYF. The CDR3 region has the DNA TGTGCCAGCAGCTTATCGGGGGCAGATACGCAGTATTTT.

CDR3 sequence reads: CASTPRGATEAFF. CDR3 coding DNA: TGTGCCAGCACCCCCCGAGGGGCCACTGAAGCTTTCTTT. The chain has TRBV5-4 and TRBJ1-1; TRBD1 is a possible D gene (5 bases). This CDR3 is 13 amino acids long. CDR1 is SGHNT, CDR2 YYREEE, per germline (reference sequence). Between the trimmed V and J ends, which lost 6 bases and 4 bases, there was a span of 13 bases.

The chain recombines TRBV5-6 with TRBJ2-7; TRBD1 matches 7 bases. From germline, CDR1 is SGHDT and CDR2 YYEEEE. This CDR3 comprises 13 residues. Unmatched junction bases numbered 6, after V lost 4 bases and J lost 5 bases. CDR3 sequence: CASSPGTVHEQYF. Here the CDR3 DNA reads TGTGCCAGCAGCCCGGGGACAGTCCACGAGCAGTACTTC.

This chain uses TRBV6-1 with TRBJ2-7; 7 positions agree with TRBD2. The J segment lost 6 bases and the V segment lost 1 base, leaving 6 bases of the junction unmatched. The germline V gene encodes CDR1 MNHNS and CDR2 SASEGT. This CDR3 region has 14 residues. The CDR3 is CASSEEGGPSEQYF. For the CDR3, the DNA is TGTGCCAGCAGTGAAGAGGGAGGGCCGAGCGAGCAGTACTTC.

The chain combines TRBV7-9 with TRBJ2-7, with TRBD2 identical over 14 bases. V was pared by 2 bases and J by 3 bases, with 12 bases of the junction left unmatched. The CDR3 has 19 residues. Germline V gives CDR1 SEHNR, CDR2 FQNEAQ (reference sequence). The CDR3 here is CASSLIKGLAGAWSYEQYF. CDR3 in DNA: TGTGCCAGCAGCTTAATAAAGGGACTAGCGGGAGCATGGAGCTACGAGCAGTACTTC.

CDR3 residues: CASRPSGGTDTQYF. In DNA, the CDR3 is TGTGCCAGTAGGCCCTCCGGCGGGACAGATACGCAGTATTTT. This chain links TRBV19 with TRBJ2-3, with D maybe TRBD2 (5 bases). Per germline, CDR1 LNHDA and CDR2 SQIVND (reference sequence). This CDR3 comprises 14 residues. Trimming took off 6 bases at V and 3 bases at J, with 13 bases between the two ends.

V and J are TRBV23-1 and TRBJ1-4, with D unresolved. TRBV23-1 is filed as an ORF, its function uncertain. The CDR3 has 19 residues. Between the trimmed V and J ends, which lost 0 bases and 5 bases, there was a span of 22 bases. In DNA form, the CDR3 reads TGCGCCAGCAGTCAATCAAATCTTTGGTGCCCGCCGGCCAATGAAAAACTGTTTTTT. Protein sequence: CASSQSNLWCPPANEKLFF.

This chain joins TRBV7-2 and TRBJ2-7; 11 positions match TRBD2. V was pared by 5 bases and J by 2 bases, with 14 bases of the junction left unmatched. Germline V gene data show CDR1 as SGHTA and CDR2 as FQGNSA. The CDR3 consists of 18 residues. In nucleotides, the CDR3 is TGTGCCAGCAGCCCCAAGAAGCTAGCGGGAGGTACGCCCTACGAGCAGTACTTC. Translation: CASSPKKLAGGTPYEQYF.